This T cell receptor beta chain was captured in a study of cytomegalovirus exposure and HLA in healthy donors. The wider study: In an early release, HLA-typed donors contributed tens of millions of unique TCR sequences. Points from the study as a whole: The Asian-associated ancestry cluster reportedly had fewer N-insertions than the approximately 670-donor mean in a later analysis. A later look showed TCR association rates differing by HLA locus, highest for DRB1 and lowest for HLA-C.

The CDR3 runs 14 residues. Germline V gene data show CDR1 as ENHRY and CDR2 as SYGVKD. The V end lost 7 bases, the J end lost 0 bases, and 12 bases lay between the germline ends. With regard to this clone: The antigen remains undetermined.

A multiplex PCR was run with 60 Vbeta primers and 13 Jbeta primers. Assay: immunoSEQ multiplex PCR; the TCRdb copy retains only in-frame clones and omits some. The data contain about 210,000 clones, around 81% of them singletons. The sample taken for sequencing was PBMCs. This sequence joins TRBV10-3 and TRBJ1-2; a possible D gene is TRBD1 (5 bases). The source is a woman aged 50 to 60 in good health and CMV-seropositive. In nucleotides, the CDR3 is TGTGCCATCAAGGGAACAGGAACTAACTATGGCTACACCTTC. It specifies CAIKGTGTNYGYTF.